The 12 T cell receptor beta chains below all came from one sample that was sequenced in a study of memory CD4+ T cells and cytomegalovirus serostatus. Method: immunoSEQ multiplex PCR; TCRdb's copy keeps in-frame clones and lacks some. The repertoire consists of tens of thousands of clones, with over 70% occurring once and the leading ten covering over 2%. The sort gate was single viable CD3+CD4+CD8-CD45RO+ cells for memory CD4+ T cells. The source material was memory CD4+ T cells from blood. Source of these receptors: an adult in good health and CMV-seropositive.

Written as DNA, the CDR3 is TGTGCCAGCAGCATAGACAGGAGGCTGTTCCAACCGCCTAGCACAGATACGCAGTATTTT. Encoded protein: CASSIDRRLFQPPSTDTQYF. The V call is TRBV5-8, the J call TRBJ2-3, with D maybe TRBD1 (6 bases). There are 20 residues in the CDR3. The ends were cut back, 4 bases at V and 0 bases at J, with 27 bases in the middle. Germline V gene lookup returns CDR1 SGHTS and CDR2 YDEGEE.

The chain carries TRBV29-1 and TRBJ1-1, with 8 bases lining up with TRBD1. The CDR3 is made up of 12 amino acids. The V and J ends lost 6 bases and 5 bases, in that order; junction bases with no gene match: 5. Germline V CDR1 and CDR2: SQVTM, ANQGSEA. The CDR3 here is CSVNRDRTEAFF. The CDR3, as DNA: TGCAGCGTAAACAGGGACAGGACTGAAGCTTTCTTT.

This clone was recorded a few times. This chain connects TRBV11-3 to TRBJ2-1; TRBD2 agrees at 9 bases. This CDR3 has 16 residues. The V gene end was trimmed by 7 bases and the J gene end by 1 base; junction bases not matched to a gene: 8. From germline, CDR1 is SGHNT and CDR2 YENEEA. The CDR3 spells CASTFRAGGSYNEQFF. In DNA form, the CDR3 reads TGTGCCAGCACCTTCCGGGCGGGAGGGTCCTACAATGAGCAGTTCTTC.

The chain recombines TRBV7-8 with TRBJ1-1; no reliable D call. This CDR3 contains 13 residues. Germline V CDR1 and CDR2: SGHVS, FQNEAQ. The ends were cut back, 3 bases at V and 10 bases at J, with 15 bases in the middle. CDR3 residues: CASSFSRLEGAFF. CDR3 DNA: TGTGCCAGCAGCTTTAGTCGGTTGGAGGGAGCTTTCTTT.

In DNA, the CDR3 is TGTGCCAGTAGTATAGCCCTTTTCACGGGGGAGCAGTACGTC. It translates to CASSIALFTGEQYV. The chain uses TRBV19 and TRBJ2-7; the D gene is possibly TRBD2 (5 bases). CDR3 length: 14 residues. The germline gives CDR1 LNHDA, CDR2 SQIVND (reference sequence). The V end lost 1 base, the J end lost 7 bases, and 14 bases lay between the germline ends.

This chain joins TRBV11-2 and TRBJ1-2; possibly TRBD1 for D (5 bases). Per the germline V gene, CDR1 is SGHAT and CDR2 is FQNNGV. CDR3 length: 12 amino acids. The ends were cut back, 6 bases at V and 4 bases at J, with 9 bases in the middle. The CDR3 sequence: CASSDSSYGYTF. CDR3 DNA: TGTGCCAGCAGTGACAGTAGCTATGGCTACACCTTC. Variable domain in full (rest from reference TRBV11-2 and TRBJ1-2): EAGVAQSPRYKIIEKRQSVAFWCNPISGHATLYWYQQILGQGPKLLIQFQNNGVVDDSQLPKDRFSAERLKGVDSTLKIQPAKLEDSAVYLCASSDSSYGYTFGSGTRLTVV.

This chain links TRBV5-4 with TRBJ2-1; D gene ambiguous. The CDR3 is 15 residues long. Germline CDR1 and CDR2: SGHNT and YYREEE (reference sequence). V was shortened by 0 bases and J by 5 bases, with 12 bases between the two germline ends. The DNA of the CDR3 is TGTGCCAGCAGCTTGGAGGCAGCGACCGACAATGAGCAGTTCTTC. Translated: CASSLEAATDNEQFF.

This clone was counted a single time. The chain has TRBV29-1 and TRBJ2-3, with 8 bases fitting TRBD1. This CDR3 is 13 amino acids long. Germline loops: CDR1 SQVTM, CDR2 ANQGSEA. V lost 5 bases, J lost 6 bases, and 7 bases stayed unmatched. The chain's CDR3 is CSVPTGAVDTQYF. Here the CDR3 DNA reads TGCAGCGTTCCGACAGGGGCTGTGGATACGCAGTATTTT.

The chain carries TRBV7-2 and TRBJ1-5; D is unresolved. Per the germline V gene, CDR1 is SGHTA and CDR2 is FQGNSA. The CDR3 totals 13 residues. Trimming took off 1 base at V and 4 bases at J, with 5 bases between the two ends. CDR3 sequence (DNA): TGTGCCAGCAGCTTAGTAGAGAATCAGCCCCAGCATTTT. Translation gives CASSLVENQPQHF.

The chain links TRBV7-2 to TRBJ1-3; D unresolved. With 1 base removed from V and 4 bases from J, the gap between germline ends came to 11 bases. The CDR3 contains 15 residues. In germline, CDR1 is SGHTA, CDR2 FQGNSA. The CDR3 DNA follows: TGTGCCAGCAGCTTAGGGAACTCTGGGGGAAACACCATATATTTT. This encodes CASSLGNSGGNTIYF.

The chain carries TRBV4-3 and TRBJ2-7, with D possibly TRBD2 on 6 matching bases. V lost 0 bases, J lost 2 bases, and 17 bases lay in between. The CDR3 extends over 17 amino acids. Germline CDR1 reads LGHNA; CDR2 reads YSLEER. CDR3 amino acids: CASSQDNAGPVTYEQYF. CDR3 coding DNA: TGCGCCAGCAGCCAAGATAACGCGGGACCCGTGACCTACGAGCAGTACTTC.

This rearrangement joins TRBV7-8 to TRBJ1-3; D possibly corresponds to TRBD1 (6 bases). Germline V gene sequence: CDR1 SGHVS, CDR2 FQNEAQ. V was trimmed by 5 bases and J by 4 bases, leaving 15 bases between them. This CDR3 spans 15 amino acids. This CDR3 reads CASSLQNTGGNTIYF. In DNA, the CDR3 is TGTGCCAGCAGCCTACAAAACACAGGGGGAAACACCATATATTTT.